This paragraph covers one TCR beta chain sequence. The germline V gene encodes CDR1 SNHLY and CDR2 FYNNEI. Trimming cost V 7 bases and J 5 bases, with 9 bases left between them. This CDR3 spans 13 amino acids. Unique molecular identifiers were used to barcode this TCRbeta library. Via MiXCR, TCRdb re-called the PCR reads, giving one row per CDR3 protein. The sample holds approximately 210,000 distinct CDR3 sequences, roughly 15% seen once. This specimen comes from a study of T-cell reconstitution after alpha-beta-depleted transplantation in children. The sequencing used PBMCs from the stem cell graft donor, collected from the stem cell graft. The chain uses TRBV2 and TRBJ2-6; D may be TRBD1 (6 bases). The receptor comes from a human donor who donated a stem cell graft to a child with acute lymphoblastic leukemia. CDR3 region: CASNRARANVLTF. In nucleotides, the CDR3 is TGTGCCAGCAACAGGGCCCGGGCCAACGTCCTGACTTTC.